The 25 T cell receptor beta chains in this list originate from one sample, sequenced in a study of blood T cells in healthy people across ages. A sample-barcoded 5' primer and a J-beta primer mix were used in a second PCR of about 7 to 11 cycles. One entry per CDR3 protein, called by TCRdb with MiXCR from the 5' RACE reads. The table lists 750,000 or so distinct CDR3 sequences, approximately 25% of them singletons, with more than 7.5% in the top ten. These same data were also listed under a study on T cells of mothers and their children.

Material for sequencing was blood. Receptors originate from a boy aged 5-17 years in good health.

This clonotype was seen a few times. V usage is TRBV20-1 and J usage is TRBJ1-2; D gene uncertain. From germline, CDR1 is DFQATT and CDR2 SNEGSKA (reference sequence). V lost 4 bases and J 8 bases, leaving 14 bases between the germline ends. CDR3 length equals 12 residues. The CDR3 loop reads CSATTEPRGYTF. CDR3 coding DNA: TGCAGTGCTACAACAGAACCCAGGGGCTACACCTTC.

The DNA for the CDR3 is TGTGCCAGCAGTTACTCGTACGGGGGCGATGAGCAGTTCTTC. Translating it yields CASSYSYGGDEQFF. This rearrangement joins TRBV6-5 to TRBJ2-5; D could derive from TRBD1 or TRBD2 (6 bases each). The DNA end lines up better with TRBJ2-1; the J call may be wrong. The germline CDR1 and CDR2 sequences are MNHEY and SVGAGI. The CDR3 contains 14 residues.

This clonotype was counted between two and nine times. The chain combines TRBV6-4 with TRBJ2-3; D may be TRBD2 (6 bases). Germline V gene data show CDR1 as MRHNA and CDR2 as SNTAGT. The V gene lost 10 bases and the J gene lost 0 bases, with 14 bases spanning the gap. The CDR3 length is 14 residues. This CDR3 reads CATREGRSTDTQYF. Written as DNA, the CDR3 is TGTGCCACGAGGGAAGGGAGGAGCACAGATACGCAGTATTTT.

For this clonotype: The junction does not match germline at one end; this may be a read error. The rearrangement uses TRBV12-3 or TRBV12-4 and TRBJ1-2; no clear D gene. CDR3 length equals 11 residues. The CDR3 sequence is CASSFGLRGIF. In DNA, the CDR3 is TGTGCCAGCAGTTTTGGCTTGCGGGGAATCTTC.

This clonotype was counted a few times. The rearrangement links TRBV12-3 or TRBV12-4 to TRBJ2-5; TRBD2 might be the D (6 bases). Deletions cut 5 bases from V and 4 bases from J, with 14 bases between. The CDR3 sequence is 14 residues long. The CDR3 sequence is CASSDGGPPETQYF. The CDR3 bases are TGTGCCAGCAGTGACGGGGGACCTCCAGAGACCCAGTACTTC.

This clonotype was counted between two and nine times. The CDR3 here is CASSYSEASESYEQYF. CDR3 nucleotides: TGTGCCAGCAGTTACTCGGAGGCATCCGAGTCCTACGAGCAGTACTTC. The chain uses TRBV6-5 and TRBJ2-7, with a possible D match to TRBD2 (5 bases). Germline loops: CDR1 MNHEY, CDR2 SVGAGI. The CDR3 is 16 amino acids. V lost 0 bases, J lost 1 base, and 13 bases lay in between.

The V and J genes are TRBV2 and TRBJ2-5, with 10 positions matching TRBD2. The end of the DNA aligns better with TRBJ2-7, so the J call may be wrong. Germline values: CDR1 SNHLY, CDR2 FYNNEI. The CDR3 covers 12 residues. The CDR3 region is CAILAGSYEQYF. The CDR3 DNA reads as TGTGCCATACTAGCGGGGTCCTACGAGCAGTACTTC.

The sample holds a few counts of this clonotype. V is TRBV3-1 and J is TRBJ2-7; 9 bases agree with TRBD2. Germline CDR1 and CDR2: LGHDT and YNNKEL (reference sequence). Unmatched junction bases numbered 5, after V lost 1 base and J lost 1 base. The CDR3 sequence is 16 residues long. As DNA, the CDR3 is TGTGCCAGCAGCCAAGTAGTAGCGGGGGAATCCTACGAGCAGTACTTC. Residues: CASSQVVAGESYEQYF.

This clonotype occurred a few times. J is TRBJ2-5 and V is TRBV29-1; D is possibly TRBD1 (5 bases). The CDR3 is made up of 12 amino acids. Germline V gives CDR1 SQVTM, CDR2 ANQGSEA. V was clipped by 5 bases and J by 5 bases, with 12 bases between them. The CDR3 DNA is TGCAGCGTTTCCAGGGCTTACGAGACCCAGTACTTC. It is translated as CSVSRAYETQYF. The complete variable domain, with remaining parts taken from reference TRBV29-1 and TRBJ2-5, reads SAVISQKPSRDICQRGTSLTIQCQVDSQVTMMFWYRQQPGQSLTLIATANQGSEATYESGFVIDKFPISRPNLTFSTLTVSNMSPEDSSIYLCSVSRAYETQYFGPGTRLLVL.

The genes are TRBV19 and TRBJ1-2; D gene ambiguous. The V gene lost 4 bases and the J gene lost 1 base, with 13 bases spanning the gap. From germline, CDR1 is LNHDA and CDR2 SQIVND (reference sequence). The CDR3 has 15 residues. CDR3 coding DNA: TGTGCCAGTAGTAGGGCACAAGCGATTAACTATGGCTACACCTTC. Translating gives CASSRAQAINYGYTF.

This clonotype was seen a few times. Here the CDR3 DNA reads TGTGCCAGCAGTAAGGTGACGGTCGTTGTGAATGAGCAGTACTTC. Amino acids: CASSKVTVVVNEQYF. The chain recombines TRBV28 with TRBJ2-1; no firm D call. The J call is uncertain, as TRBJ2-7 better fits the DNA end. CDR3 length: 15 residues. Germline CDR1 is MDHEN and CDR2 is SYDVKM.

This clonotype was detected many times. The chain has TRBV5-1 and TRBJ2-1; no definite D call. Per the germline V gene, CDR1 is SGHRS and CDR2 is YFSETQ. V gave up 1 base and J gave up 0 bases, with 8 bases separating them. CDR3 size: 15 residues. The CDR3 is CASSLIWDSYNEQFF. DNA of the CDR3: TGCGCCAGCAGCTTGATCTGGGACTCCTACAATGAGCAGTTCTTC.

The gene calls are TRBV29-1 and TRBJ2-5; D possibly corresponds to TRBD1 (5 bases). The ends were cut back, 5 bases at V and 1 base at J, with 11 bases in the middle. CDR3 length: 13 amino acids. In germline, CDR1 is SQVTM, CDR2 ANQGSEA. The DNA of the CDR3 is TGCAGCGTTTTCCACGACAGCCAAGAGACCCAGTACTTC. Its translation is CSVFHDSQETQYF.

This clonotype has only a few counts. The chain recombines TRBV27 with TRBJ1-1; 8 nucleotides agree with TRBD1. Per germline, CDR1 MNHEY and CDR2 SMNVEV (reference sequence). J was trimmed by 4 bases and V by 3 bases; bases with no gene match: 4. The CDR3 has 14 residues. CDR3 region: CASSFGTGSTEAFF. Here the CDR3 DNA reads TGTGCCAGCAGTTTTGGGACAGGAAGCACTGAAGCTTTCTTT.

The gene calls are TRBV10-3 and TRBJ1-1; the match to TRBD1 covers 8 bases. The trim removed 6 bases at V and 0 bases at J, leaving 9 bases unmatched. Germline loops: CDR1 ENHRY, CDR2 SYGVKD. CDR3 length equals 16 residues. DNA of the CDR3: TGTGCCATCAGAGCCAGGGACAGGCGCCTGAACACTGAAGCTTTCTTT. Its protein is CAIRARDRRLNTEAFF.

This CDR3 is CASSLGQGDFDEQFF. The DNA of the CDR3 is TGTGCCAGCAGCCTCGGGCAAGGGGATTTCGATGAGCAGTTCTTC. This chain links TRBV4-2 with TRBJ2-5; the D gene is possibly TRBD1 (5 bases). The end of the DNA is better explained by TRBJ2-1, so the J call may be wrong. Looked up from germline, CDR1 is LGHNA and CDR2 is YNFKEQ. This CDR3 is 15 amino acids long.

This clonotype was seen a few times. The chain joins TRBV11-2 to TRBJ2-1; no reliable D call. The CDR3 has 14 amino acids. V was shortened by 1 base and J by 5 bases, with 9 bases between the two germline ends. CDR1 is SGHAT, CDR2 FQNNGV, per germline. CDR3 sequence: CASSLAAEHNEQFF. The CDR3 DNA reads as TGTGCCAGCAGCTTAGCGGCGGAGCACAATGAGCAGTTCTTC.

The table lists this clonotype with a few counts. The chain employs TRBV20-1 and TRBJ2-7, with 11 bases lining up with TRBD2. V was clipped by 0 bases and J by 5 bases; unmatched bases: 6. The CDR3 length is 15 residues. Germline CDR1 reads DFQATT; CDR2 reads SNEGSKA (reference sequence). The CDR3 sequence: CSARDILAGEDEQYF. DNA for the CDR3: TGCAGTGCTAGAGATATACTAGCGGGAGAGGACGAGCAGTACTTC.

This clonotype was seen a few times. In DNA form, the CDR3 reads TGTGCCAGCAGTACACCGACTAGCGGGGGCTGGGAGACCCAGTACTTC. It specifies CASSTPTSGGWETQYF. The chain combines TRBV6-1 with TRBJ2-5; TRBD2 aligns across 12 bases. Trimming cost V 5 bases and J 5 bases; bases outside gene matches: 9. Germline assignment: CDR1 MNHNS and CDR2 SASEGT. The CDR3 consists of 16 residues.

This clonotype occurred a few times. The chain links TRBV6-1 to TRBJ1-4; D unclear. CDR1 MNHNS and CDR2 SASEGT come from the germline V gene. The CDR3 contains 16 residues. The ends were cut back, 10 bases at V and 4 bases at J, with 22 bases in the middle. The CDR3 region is CANSEGSGFGNEKLFF. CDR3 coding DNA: TGTGCCAACTCTGAAGGTTCGGGTTTCGGTAATGAAAAACTGTTTTTT.

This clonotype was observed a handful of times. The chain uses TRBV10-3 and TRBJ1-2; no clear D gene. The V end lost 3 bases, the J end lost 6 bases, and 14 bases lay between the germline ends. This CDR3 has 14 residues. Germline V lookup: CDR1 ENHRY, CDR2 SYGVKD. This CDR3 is CAISDQTDTDGYTF. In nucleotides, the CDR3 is TGTGCCATCAGTGACCAAACAGACACGGATGGCTACACCTTC.

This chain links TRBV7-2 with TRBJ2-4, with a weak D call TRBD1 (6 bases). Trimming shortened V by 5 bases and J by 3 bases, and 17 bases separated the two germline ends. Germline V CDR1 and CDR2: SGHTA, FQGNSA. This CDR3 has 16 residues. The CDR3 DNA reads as TGTGCCAGCAGCGCAGGCCCCGACAGGAACAAAAACATTCAGTACTTC. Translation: CASSAGPDRNKNIQYF.

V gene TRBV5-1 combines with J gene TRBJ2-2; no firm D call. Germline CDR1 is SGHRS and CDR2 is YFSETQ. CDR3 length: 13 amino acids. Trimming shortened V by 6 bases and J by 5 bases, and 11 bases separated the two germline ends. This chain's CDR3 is CASNTDGTGELFF. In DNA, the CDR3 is TGCGCCAGCAACACGGACGGGACCGGGGAGCTGTTTTTT.

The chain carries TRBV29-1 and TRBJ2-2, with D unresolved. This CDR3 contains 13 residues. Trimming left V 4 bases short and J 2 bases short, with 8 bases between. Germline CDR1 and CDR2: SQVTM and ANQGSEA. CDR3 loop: CSVGFSNTGELFF. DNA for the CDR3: TGCAGCGTTGGGTTTAGCAACACCGGGGAGCTGTTTTTT.

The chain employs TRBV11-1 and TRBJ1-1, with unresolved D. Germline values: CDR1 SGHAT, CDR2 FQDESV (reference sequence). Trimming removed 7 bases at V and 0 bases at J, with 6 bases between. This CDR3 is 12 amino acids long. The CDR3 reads CASTYMNTEAFF. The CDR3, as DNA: TGTGCCAGCACCTATATGAACACTGAAGCTTTCTTT.